These 6 T cell receptor beta chains were all obtained from the same sample, sequenced in a study of prognosis after radiotherapy for stage I lung cancer (dated by TCRdb to 2020 to 2022). The sequencing machine was an Illumina HiSeq 3000. The TCR beta CDR3 region was amplified from genomic DNA by two rounds of multiplex PCR. In the first round of PCR, primers specific to each TRBV and TRBJ gene were used, and the primer sequences are filed in Chinese patent CN105087789A. Starting from the raw public reads, TCRdb applied fastp trimming at Q25, assembled clones with MiXCR and retained in-frame beta chains. Rows merge per CDR3 protein into single entries with the most common DNA and genes. Present in this sample are about 16,000 distinct CDR3 sequences, around a third of which were seen just once. Roughly 25% of the sample lies in the top ten. Specimen: PBMCs, collected before or after stereotactic body radiation therapy (not recorded which). Source of these receptors: a donor aged 50 or older with non-small cell lung cancer.

At least ten counts were recorded for this clonotype. The chain has TRBV7-9 and TRBJ1-2, with 11 positions matching TRBD1. The CDR3 is 14 residues long. Germline V gene data show CDR1 as SEHNR and CDR2 as FQNEAQ (reference sequence). Unmatched junction bases numbered 5, after V lost 6 bases and J lost 5 bases. The chain's CDR3 is CASRRRDRGYGYTF. In nucleotides, the CDR3 is TGTGCCAGCAGACGCCGGGACAGGGGGTATGGCTACACCTTC. Using reference TRBV7-9 and TRBJ1-2 for the parts outside the CDR3, the full variable domain is DTGVSQNPRHKITKRGQNVTFRCDPISEHNRLYWYRQTLGQGPEFLTYFQNEAQLEKSRLLSDRFSAERPKGSFSTLEIQRTEQGDSAMYLCASRRRDRGYGYTFGSGTRLTVV.

CDR3 bases: TGCGCCAGCAGTGAAACGACAGCGGATTCCTCACCCCTCCACTTT. Protein: CASSETTADSSPLHF. The J gene is TRBJ1-6, the V gene TRBV10-2, with D possibly TRBD1 on 5 matching bases. V shed 3 bases and J shed 10 bases, with 16 bases lying between them. CDR1 is WSHSY, CDR2 SAAADI, per germline. The CDR3 spans 15 residues.

This clonotype has ten or more counts. The rearrangement uses TRBV9 and TRBJ2-2; 8 nucleotides align to TRBD2. Germline assignment: CDR1 SGDLS and CDR2 YYNGEE. The CDR3 covers 14 residues. V shed 5 bases, J shed 7 bases, and the junction held 7 bases outside the gene matches. CDR3 DNA sequence: TGTGCCAGCAGTTTGGCGGGAGGAGGCGGGGAGCTGTTTTTT. Residues: CASSLAGGGGELFF.

This clonotype was observed many times. This rearrangement joins TRBV3-1 to TRBJ1-6; D remains unclear. The CDR3 consists of 14 residues. Germline V gives CDR1 LGHDT, CDR2 YNNKEL (reference sequence). V was pared by 3 bases and J by 3 bases, with 6 bases between. Here the CDR3 reads CASSQGFYNSPLHF. CDR3 coding DNA: TGTGCCAGCAGCCAGGGGTTCTATAATTCACCCCTCCACTTT.

This clonotype was observed many times. This chain uses TRBV6-1 with TRBJ2-3; 8 positions match TRBD1. Germline V gene data show CDR1 as MNHNS and CDR2 as SASEGT. V trimming: 5 bases; J trimming: 3 bases; junction bases outside the gene matches: 10. This CDR3 contains 16 residues. CDR3 region: CASSPGWNRGTDTQYF. CDR3 DNA: TGTGCCAGCAGTCCTGGTTGGAACAGGGGGACAGATACGCAGTATTTT.

This clonotype turned up a few times. Here the CDR3 DNA reads TGTGCCTGGAGCGTCTCAGGGGCTGGCGAGACCCAGTACTTC. Residues: CAWSVSGAGETQYF. This sequence joins TRBV30 and TRBJ2-5, with a weak D call TRBD1 (6 bases). Per the germline V gene, CDR1 is GTSNPN and CDR2 is SVGIG (reference sequence). This CDR3 is built from 14 residues. V shed 3 bases and J shed 5 bases, with 16 bases lying between them.